Listed below are T cell receptor beta chains from one sample, sequenced in a study of PD-1 and CTLA-4 blockade in melanoma. The repertoire was sequenced with immunoSEQ multiplex PCR; TCRdb's copy has only in-frame clones and lacks some. The sample has almost 30,000 clones; 85% to 90% are singletons. The sample in question was CD8+ T cells from peripheral blood, obtained before anti-PD-1 treatment. The receptors originated from a human donor with melanoma. Each CDR3 is given with its conserved first and last residue. The D gene is left open where the match is weak. The size of a clone is reported for some rows only, either as once, few or many, or as a class for expanded clones.

V gene	D gene	clone size	J gene	CDR3 protein	CDR3 DNA
TRBV27	NA	NA	TRBJ2-7	CASSFGAGTYEQYF	TGTGCCAGCAGTTTTGGGGCAGGGACCTACGAGCAGTACTTC
TRBV19	NA	NA	TRBJ2-1	CASSPPASSSYNEQFF	TGTGCCAGTAGTCCACCGGCGAGCAGCTCCTACAATGAGCAGTTCTTC
TRBV27	TRBD1	few	TRBJ1-6	CASSLGTGTSPLHF	TGTGCCAGCAGTCTCGGGACAGGCACTTCACCCCTCCACTTT
TRBV19	NA	NA	TRBJ2-7	CASSGRAGEQYF	TGTGCCAGTAGTGGGCGCGCCGGCGAGCAGTACTTC
TRBV6-5	TRBD2	NA	TRBJ2-3	CASSMTSGGTDTQYF	TGTGCCAGCAGTATGACTAGCGGGGGTACAGATACGCAGTATTTT
TRBV18	TRBD1	NA	TRBJ2-7	CASSRGRNSYEQYF	TGTGCCAGCTCAAGGGGGCGGAATTCCTACGAGCAGTACTTC
TRBV27	NA	once	TRBJ2-7	CASSSPPGPLYEQYF	TGTGCCAGCAGTTCCCCCCCGGGGCCCCTCTACGAGCAGTACTTC
TRBV29-1	NA	NA	TRBJ1-1	CSDRGQNTEAFF	TGCAGCGACCGGGGACAGAACACTGAAGCTTTCTTT
TRBV7-8	NA	NA	TRBJ2-1	CAGAVSSYNEQFF	TGTGCCGGAGCGGTCAGCTCCTACAATGAGCAGTTCTTC
TRBV5-6	NA	NA	TRBJ2-4	CASSFSSSGPKNIQYF	TGTGCCAGCAGCTTCTCAAGTTCCGGGCCCAAAAACATTCAGTACTTC
TRBV19	NA	NA	TRBJ2-5	CASSWGSHQETQYF	TGTGCCAGTAGTTGGGGGAGTCACCAAGAGACCCAGTACTTC
TRBV7-9	TRBD1	NA	TRBJ1-4	CASSPWDSPNEKLFF	TGTGCCAGCAGCCCCTGGGACAGTCCTAATGAAAAACTGTTTTTT
TRBV10-2	NA	NA	TRBJ1-1	CASNTGGGNTEAFF	TGCGCCAGCAATACCGGGGGCGGGAACACTGAAGCTTTCTTT
TRBV19	NA	NA	TRBJ1-1	CASSNGYYTEAFF	TGTGCCAGTAGTAACGGATATTACACTGAAGCTTTCTTT
TRBV7-9	NA	NA	TRBJ2-7	CASSLHVGDEQYF	TGTGCCAGCAGCTTACATGTCGGCGACGAGCAGTACTTC
TRBV30	NA	NA	TRBJ1-1	CAWSPVPGTEAFF	TGTGCCTGGAGTCCCGTCCCGGGGACTGAAGCTTTCTTT
TRBV29-1	TRBD1	NA	TRBJ2-1	CSVEDLSRDRFSSYNEQFF	TGCAGCGTTGAAGACCTGTCCCGGGACAGGTTCAGCTCCTACAATGAGCAGTTCTTC
TRBV29-1	NA	NA	TRBJ2-1	CSVDINQNEQFF	TGCAGCGTTGATATAAACCAAAATGAGCAGTTCTTC
TRBV6-5	TRBD1	NA	TRBJ2-7	CASRDRGSYEQYF	TGTGCCAGCAGAGACAGGGGATCCTACGAGCAGTACTTC
TRBV20-1	TRBD2	NA	TRBJ2-7	CSASSGLAGGLSIYSYEQYF	TGCAGTGCTAGTTCGGGACTAGCGGGAGGACTCTCAATATACTCCTACGAGCAGTACTTC
TRBV28	NA	NA	TRBJ1-3	CASRAGRGGNTIYF	TGTGCCAGCAGGGCAGGACGCGGTGGAAACACCATATATTTT
TRBV7-9	NA	NA	TRBJ1-1	CASSPRGGTEAFF	TGTGCCAGCAGCCCCCGCGGGGGCACTGAAGCTTTCTTT
TRBV29-1	NA	once	TRBJ1-1	CSVPRGVNTEAFF	TGCAGCGTGCCAAGGGGGGTGAACACTGAAGCTTTCTTT
TRBV7-9	NA	NA	TRBJ1-1	CASSPGTEAFF	TGTGCCAGCAGCCCCGGAACTGAAGCTTTCTTT